This T cell receptor (beta chain) was recovered during a study of low-dose radiotherapy and immunotherapy resistance in tumors. Across the whole study: Every two weeks patients got nivolumab 240 mg flat dose, plus ipilimumab 1 mg/kg every six weeks, intravenously. Intravenous cyclophosphamide 200 mg/m2 was given every two weeks, one day before radiation and immunotherapy.

Gene-specific TRAV and TRBV primers were used for first-strand cDNA, covering alpha and beta chains. TCR amplification involved 20 to 25 PCR cycles with a constant-region primer and V-primer adapter. TCRdb used MiXCR to reprocess the reads, holding one entry per CDR3 protein. The profile shows 31,000 or so distinct CDR3 sequences, approximately 54% of them singletons. This sample's time point: after trial treatment. Documented treatment: LDRT plus nivolumab, ipilimumab, low-dose cyclophosphamide and aspirin (RACIN trial). Solid tumors that lacked tumor-infiltrating lymphocytes and were advanced were present in eligible patients. This clonotype was detected ten times or more. V lost 6 bases to trimming and J lost 7 bases; unmatched junction nucleotides: 11. CDR1 is MNHEY, CDR2 SMNVEV, per germline (reference sequence). This CDR3 has 15 residues.

This TCR was recovered from a male donor with gallbladder cancer. This specimen consisted of PBMCs, obtained after low-dose radiotherapy plus immunotherapy. This sequence joins TRBV27 and TRBJ2-7, with 11 bases aligning to TRBD2. The CDR3 loop is CASSQGTSGSQEQYF. In DNA, the CDR3 is TGTGCCAGCAGCCAGGGGACTAGCGGCTCCCAAGAGCAGTACTTC.